The clone carrying this TCR beta chain was observed many times. This record belongs to a study of CD8 T cells in ankylosing spondylitis. V was shortened by 6 bases and J by 0 bases, with 7 bases between the two germline ends. The CDR3 contains 13 residues. TCRdb re-derived calls from the 5' RACE reads in MiXCR, one entry per CDR3 protein. The repertoire holds 130,000 or so distinct CDR3 sequences, with 6.5% to 9% as singletons. Sequencing was carried out using blood, either unsorted or a sorted T cell fraction (not recorded which). This TCR was sampled from a male donor with ankylosing spondylitis or in good health (not recorded which). This sequence joins TRBV12-3 or TRBV12-4 and TRBJ2-3; D uncertain. The CDR3 DNA is TGTGCCAGCAGAATGACTAGCACAGATACGCAGTATTTT. It encodes CASRMTSTDTQYF.